This paragraph covers one T cell receptor beta chain sequence. This record comes from a study of T cell repertoires in ileal Crohn's disease. Germline lookup yields CDR1 GTSNPN and CDR2 SVGIG (reference sequence). The CDR3 runs 13 residues. Trimming removed 2 bases at V and 4 bases at J, with 11 bases between. Measured with immunoSEQ multiplex PCR; TCRdb has only the in-frame clones, and not every one. The table has 12,000 or so clones, around three quarters seen once. The receptor's source is an adult with Crohn's disease. The rearrangement uses TRBV30 and TRBJ1-1; D is unclear. Sequencing was performed on ileal tissue. CDR3 nucleotide sequence: TGTGCCTGGAGTTTCGGGAGGACCACTGAAGCTTTCTTT. This codes for CAWSFGRTTEAFF.